A single sample is the source of the 32 T cell receptor beta chains below, sequenced in a study of cytomegalovirus exposure and HLA in healthy donors. It was with 60 Vbeta and 13 Jbeta primers that the PCR ran. TCRdb keeps only in-frame clones here, not all; method: immunoSEQ multiplex PCR. Of some 180,000 clones listed, more than 75% are singletons. The sample consisted of PBMCs. The receptors shown here come from a girl younger than two in good health and CMV-seronegative.

This clone has just one count. The V and J genes are TRBV4-3 and TRBJ1-6, with 8 nucleotides matching TRBD1. CDR3 length: 18 amino acids. V was pared by 1 base and J by 7 bases, with 12 bases of the junction left unmatched. Germline CDR1 is LGHNA and CDR2 is YSLEER. The CDR3: CASSQAPTTGDSNSPLHF. The CDR3 DNA reads TGCGCCAGCAGCCAAGCCCCAACGACAGGGGATTCCAATTCACCCCTCCACTTT.

The chain couples TRBV25-1 to TRBJ2-7; D ambiguous. This CDR3 spans 15 amino acids. Trimming took 1 base from V and 4 from J, leaving 14 bases between them. Germline assignment: CDR1 MGHDK and CDR2 SYGVNS. CDR3 sequence (DNA): TGTGCCAGCAGTGAATCGACCCGGCTAGTTTACGAGCAGTACTTC. Translation gives CASSESTRLVYEQYF.

The chain couples TRBV9 to TRBJ2-1; 15 bases fit TRBD2. Germline V lookup: CDR1 SGDLS, CDR2 YYNGEE. This CDR3 region has 16 residues. Unmatched junction bases numbered 7, after V lost 6 bases and J lost 6 bases. CDR3 DNA sequence: TGTGCCAGCACCCCAGGGACTAGCGGGAGGCCCAATGAGCAGTTCTTC. Its translation is CASTPGTSGRPNEQFF.

CDR3 residues: CASKLGLVSSTDTQYF. In DNA, the CDR3 is TGCGCCAGCAAATTAGGACTCGTAAGTTCCACAGATACGCAGTATTTT. The genes are TRBV5-1 and TRBJ2-3; TRBD2 might be the D (5 bases). Germline-derived CDR1 and CDR2 are SGHRS and YFSETQ. This CDR3 comprises 16 residues. Trimming left V 6 bases short and J 2 bases short, with 19 bases between.

The rearrangement links TRBV5-1 to TRBJ1-5; D is perhaps TRBD1 (5 bases). V shed 0 bases and J shed 4 bases, with 11 bases lying between them. The CDR3 sequence is 15 residues long. Germline values: CDR1 SGHRS, CDR2 YFSETQ. CDR3 region: CASSLAGRENQPQHF. CDR3 sequence (DNA): TGCGCCAGCAGCTTGGCAGGGCGGGAGAATCAGCCCCAGCATTTT.

The J gene is TRBJ2-1, the V gene TRBV19, with TRBD2 identical over 9 bases. The CDR3 spans 16 residues. The germline V gene has CDR1 LNHDA and CDR2 SQIVND (reference sequence). After removal of 3 bases from V and 7 bases from J, the junction contained 10 bases not matched to a gene. CDR3 sequence: CASSILTSGGLNEQFF. In nucleotides, the CDR3 is TGTGCCAGTAGTATCTTGACTAGCGGTGGTCTAAATGAGCAGTTCTTC.

J is TRBJ2-7 and V is TRBV6-5, with D uncertain. This CDR3 has 14 amino acids. In germline, CDR1 is MNHEY, CDR2 SVGAGI. With 2 bases removed from V and 0 bases from J, the gap between germline ends came to 8 bases. The CDR3 protein is CASSYAASSYEQYF. DNA for the CDR3: TGTGCCAGCAGTTACGCTGCGAGCTCCTACGAGCAGTACTTC.

This clone was detected once. The V and J genes are TRBV6-5 and TRBJ2-3; 11 bases fit TRBD2. CDR1 and CDR2 from the germline V gene are MNHEY and SVGAGI. V lost 4 bases, J lost 2 bases, and 2 bases stayed unmatched. The CDR3 spans 15 residues. The CDR3 sequence: CASSLLAGVTDTQYF. CDR3 nucleotide sequence: TGTGCCAGCAGTTTACTAGCGGGGGTCACAGATACGCAGTATTTT.

This chain joins TRBV7-6 and TRBJ2-5; 7 bases are a match to TRBD1. The germline CDR1 and CDR2 sequences are SGHVS and FNYEAQ. V was pared by 8 bases and J by 5 bases, with 5 bases of the junction left unmatched. CDR3 size: 12 residues. The CDR3 loop reads CASRTGEETQYF. Here the CDR3 DNA reads TGTGCCAGCCGAACAGGGGAGGAGACCCAGTACTTC.

This clone came up once. The chain is built from TRBV19 and TRBJ2-5; 10 bases align to TRBD1. The CDR3 length is 14 residues. Germline values: CDR1 LNHDA, CDR2 SQIVND (reference sequence). J was trimmed by 3 bases and V by 3 bases; bases with no gene match: 1. CDR3: CASSMTGGEETQYF. Here the CDR3 DNA reads TGTGCCAGTAGTATGACAGGGGGCGAAGAGACCCAGTACTTC.

J is TRBJ2-6 and V is TRBV6-6; D unclear. The CDR3 contains 14 residues. The germline V gene has CDR1 MNHNY and CDR2 SVGAGI (reference sequence). Trimming took off 11 bases at V and 4 bases at J, with 15 bases between the two ends. The CDR3 spells CAGTNSSGANVLTF. CDR3 DNA: TGTGCCGGCACTAACAGTTCAGGGGCCAACGTCCTGACTTTC.

In nucleotides, the CDR3 is TGCGCCAGCAGCTCGGGTGGTGGCAATCAGCCCCAGCATTTT. Translation gives CASSSGGGNQPQHF. The J gene is TRBJ1-5, the V gene TRBV5-1; D call uncertain. Trimming took 3 bases from V and 2 from J, leaving 9 bases between them. CDR1 is SGHRS and CDR2 is YFSETQ in the germline V gene. The CDR3 spans 14 residues.

CDR3 loop: CASKGGSGANVLTF. CDR3 bases: TGCGCCAGCAAAGGGGGATCTGGGGCCAACGTCCTGACTTTC. The V and J genes are TRBV4-3 and TRBJ2-6; a weak D match, TRBD1 (6 bases). The CDR3 length is 14 residues. In germline, CDR1 is LGHNA, CDR2 YSLEER. The ends were cut back, 7 bases at V and 1 base at J, with 8 bases in the middle.

The chain recombines TRBV27 with TRBJ2-7, with 9 nucleotides matching TRBD1. Germline V lookup: CDR1 MNHEY, CDR2 SMNVEV (reference sequence). V trimming: 4 bases; J trimming: 3 bases; junction bases outside the gene matches: 4. The CDR3 runs 14 residues. The CDR3 loop reads CASSSRTGDYEQYF. CDR3 coding DNA: TGTGCCAGCAGTTCCCGGACAGGGGACTACGAGCAGTACTTC.

The V call is TRBV30, the J call TRBJ2-3; 11 positions agree with TRBD2. V gave up 8 bases and J gave up 1 base; unmatched junction bases: 2. This CDR3 is 13 amino acids long. The V gene's germline CDR1 is GTSNPN and CDR2 SVGIG (reference sequence). As DNA, the CDR3 is TGTGCCGGGGGACTAGCGGGCACAGATACGCAGTATTTT. Residues: CAGGLAGTDTQYF. The entire variable domain, with the rest obtained from reference TRBV30 and TRBJ2-3, is as follows: SQTIHQWPATLVQPVGSPLSLECTVEGTSNPNLYWYRQAAGRGLQLLFYSVGIGQISSEVPQNLSASRPQDRQFILSSKKLLLSDSGFYLCAGGLAGTDTQYFGPGTRLTVL.

The J gene is TRBJ1-5, the V gene TRBV7-6; TRBD1 is a possible D gene (6 bases). Trimming left V 5 bases short and J 2 bases short, with 10 bases between. Germline CDR1 SGHVS, CDR2 FNYEAQ. The CDR3 consists of 14 residues. Here the CDR3 reads CASSAGVGNQPQHF. CDR3 in DNA: TGTGCCAGCAGCGCAGGGGTGGGCAATCAGCCCCAGCATTTT.

This clone was found a few times. This chain uses TRBV20-1 with TRBJ2-7, with 7 nucleotides matching TRBD1. V lost 6 bases, J lost 3 bases, and 2 bases stayed unmatched. The CDR3 loop spans 11 amino acids. Germline loops: CDR1 DFQATT, CDR2 SNEGSKA (reference sequence). The CDR3 sequence: CSANRGYEQYF. CDR3 nucleotides: TGCAGTGCAAACAGGGGCTACGAGCAGTACTTC.

The chain links TRBV30 to TRBJ2-7, with TRBD1 matching 8 bases. Germline V gene lookup returns CDR1 GTSNPN and CDR2 SVGIG (reference sequence). CDR3 length equals 14 residues. V lost 0 bases to trimming and J lost 6 bases; unmatched junction nucleotides: 7. The chain's CDR3 is CAWSVGQGAFEQYF. The CDR3 region has the DNA TGTGCCTGGAGTGTAGGGCAGGGGGCATTCGAGCAGTACTTC.

The chain recombines TRBV5-8 with TRBJ1-6; D not resolved. Germline CDR1 is SGHTS and CDR2 is YDEGEE. Between the trimmed V and J ends, which lost 2 bases and 8 bases, there was a span of 14 bases. The CDR3 contains 15 residues. CDR3 sequence (DNA): TGTGCCAGCAGCTTTATCGCACTGTTGTATTCACCCCTCCACTTT. Protein sequence: CASSFIALLYSPLHF.

The V gene is TRBV7-6, the J gene TRBJ2-2; tentative D call: TRBD1 (6 bases). V was clipped by 0 bases and J by 4 bases, with 6 bases between them. Germline CDR1 reads SGHVS; CDR2 reads FNYEAQ. The CDR3 has 14 residues. This chain's CDR3 is CASSLAGGTGELFF. As DNA, the CDR3 is TGTGCCAGCAGCTTAGCAGGGGGCACCGGGGAGCTGTTTTTT.

V gene TRBV6-6 combines with J gene TRBJ1-1, with 8 bases that match TRBD1. This CDR3 has 15 residues. Germline loops: CDR1 MNHNY, CDR2 SVGAGI (reference sequence). V shed 10 bases and J 4 bases; nucleotides not matched to a gene: 14. The CDR3 DNA is TGTGCCACGACCTCCCTCAGGGGGCTTTTCACTGAAGCTTTCTTT. It translates to CATTSLRGLFTEAFF.

This clone was observed a few times. The gene calls are TRBV19 and TRBJ1-6; TRBD1 might be the D (5 bases). There are 14 residues in the CDR3. Trimming left V 4 bases short and J 3 bases short, with 7 bases between. Per germline, CDR1 LNHDA and CDR2 SQIVND (reference sequence). CDR3 region: CASSRGDYNSPLHF. Written as DNA, the CDR3 is TGTGCCAGTAGTAGGGGGGACTATAATTCACCCCTCCACTTT.

This clone came up a few times. The chain employs TRBV7-3 and TRBJ2-1, with TRBD2 matching 7 bases. V dropped 5 bases and J dropped 12; count of bases not matched to a gene: 10. Germline lookup yields CDR1 SGHTA and CDR2 FQGTGA. The CDR3 has 13 amino acids. The CDR3 DNA reads TGTGCCAGCAGCCCCCAAGCGGGGTGGCGGCAGTTCTTC. Amino acids: CASSPQAGWRQFF.

This clone was detected only once. The chain employs TRBV5-1 and TRBJ1-1, with 7 positions matching TRBD1. After removal of 8 bases from V and 5 bases from J, the junction contained 9 bases not matched to a gene. This CDR3 is built from 13 residues. Germline CDR1 SGHRS, CDR2 YFSETQ. CDR3 loop: CASQRDRGTEAFF. CDR3 nucleotide sequence: TGCGCCAGTCAAAGGGACAGAGGAACTGAAGCTTTCTTT.

The chain links TRBV7-9 to TRBJ1-4, with 10 bases that match TRBD1. The CDR3 runs to 14 residues. Germline V lookup: CDR1 SEHNR, CDR2 FQNEAQ (reference sequence). J lost 8 bases, V lost 5 bases, and 5 bases had no gene match. In DNA, the CDR3 is TGTGCCAGCAGCCAGGGGACAGGGGACGAAAAACTGTTTTTT. It is translated as CASSQGTGDEKLFF.

Comment on this clone: The junction does not match germline at one end; this may be a read error. The rearrangement joins TRBV11-2 to TRBJ1-1; D is possibly TRBD1 (5 bases). The CDR3 contains 14 residues. Germline V gene lookup returns CDR1 SGHAT and CDR2 FQNNGV. CDR3 loop: CASSEDRLNTEAFF. The CDR3, as DNA: TGTGCTAGCAGCGAAGACAGATTGAACACTGAAGCTTTCTTT.

The CDR3 region is CASSLLAAYTDTQYF. DNA of the CDR3: TGTGCCAGCAGCTTACTAGCGGCCTACACAGATACGCAGTATTTT. This rearrangement joins TRBV7-9 to TRBJ2-3; 7 bases fit TRBD2. V gave up 2 bases and J gave up 2 bases; unmatched junction bases: 4. Germline loops: CDR1 SEHNR, CDR2 FQNEAQ (reference sequence). The CDR3 totals 15 residues.

The CDR3 bases are TGTGCCAGCAGCCCCCCAAGTGGCCTCACCGGGGAGCTGTTTTTT. Its translation is CASSPPSGLTGELFF. V usage is TRBV9 and J usage is TRBJ2-2; D is uncertain. V lost 4 bases and J lost 4, with 14 bases in between. Per the germline V gene, CDR1 is SGDLS and CDR2 is YYNGEE. This CDR3 comprises 15 residues.

The chain employs TRBV6-6 and TRBJ1-5; 9 nucleotides align to TRBD1. Trimming removed 6 bases from V and 5 bases from J; junction bases left unmatched: 11. The germline CDR1 and CDR2 sequences are MNHNY and SVGAGI (reference sequence). This CDR3 contains 16 residues. The CDR3 here is CASRNSPTGGHQPQHF. The CDR3 DNA reads as TGTGCCAGCAGAAACTCCCCGACAGGGGGGCATCAGCCCCAGCATTTT.

The gene calls are TRBV14 and TRBJ2-1, with 7 bases matching TRBD1. From germline, CDR1 is SGHDN and CDR2 FVKESK. The junction had 8 bases not matched to a gene; V was cut back by 4 bases and J by 2 bases. The length of the CDR3 is 16 residues. The CDR3 loop is CASSPRQGWTYNEQFF. CDR3 bases: TGTGCCAGCAGCCCACGACAGGGATGGACCTACAATGAGCAGTTCTTC.

The V and J genes are TRBV10-3 and TRBJ2-7; 12 nucleotides agree with TRBD2. Trimming took 4 bases from V and 4 from J; bases not matched to a gene: 11. Germline-derived CDR1 and CDR2 are ENHRY and SYGVKD. This CDR3 comprises 17 residues. CDR3 sequence (DNA): TGTGCCATCAGTGTTCCTAGCGGGGGGGCCTCTGGTTACGAGCAGTACTTC. Protein sequence: CAISVPSGGASGYEQYF.

The chain combines TRBV5-1 with TRBJ2-2; 9 bases are a match to TRBD2. The length of the CDR3 is 16 residues. Germline CDR1 reads SGHRS; CDR2 reads YFSETQ. J lost 6 bases, V lost 2 bases, and 8 bases had no gene match. The CDR3 loop is CASSLGGGAPPGELFF. The CDR3 nucleotides read TGCGCCAGCAGCTTAGGCGGGGGGGCCCCGCCCGGGGAGCTGTTTTTT.